Listed here are 32 T cell receptor beta chains from one sample, sequenced in a study of blood T cell repertoires in COVID-19 (TCRdb year 2020). Preparation of the library involved the immunoSEQ multiplex PCR assay. The clones in this table, taken by TCRdb from immuneACCESS, are in-frame only. Not every clone is retained; where verified, under half of the shortfall comes from an unresolved V gene, and the cause of the rest is unknown. The sample profile shows around 700,000 clones; over 80% of them were found once. Roughly 0.25% of the sample comes from the top ten. The sequencing sample was made of peripheral blood. The receptor source for this set is a woman aged 18-29 years with acute or convalescent COVID-19.

This chain connects TRBV29-1 to TRBJ2-7; no definite D call. CDR1 and CDR2 from the germline V gene are SQVTM and ANQGSEA. Trimming shortened V by 4 bases and J by 1 base, and 14 bases separated the two germline ends. This CDR3 is 14 amino acids long. CDR3 in amino acids: CSVGQAPLSYEQYF. The DNA of the CDR3 is TGCAGCGTTGGGCAGGCCCCTTTATCCTACGAGCAGTACTTC.

The chain recombines TRBV6-5 with TRBJ2-7, with a tentative D call TRBD1 (7 bases). Trimming pared 2 bases from V and 6 bases from J, leaving 14 bases between. This CDR3 has 14 amino acids. The germline gives CDR1 MNHEY, CDR2 SVGAGI. The CDR3 DNA reads as TGTGCCAGCAGTTACAAACAGGGGACTTTCGAGCAGTACTTC. Protein product: CASSYKQGTFEQYF.

This clone has only a few counts. This sequence joins TRBV5-5 and TRBJ1-5; D might be TRBD1 (5 bases). The CDR3 runs to 14 residues. Per germline, CDR1 SGHKS and CDR2 YYEKEE (reference sequence). V was cut by 4 bases and J by 0 bases, with 8 bases left in between. The CDR3 coding sequence is TGTGCCAGCAGCCGACAGTATAGCAATCAGCCCCAGCATTTT. Protein sequence: CASSRQYSNQPQHF.

This clone was found once. The J gene is TRBJ1-1, the V gene TRBV11-2; D uncertain. V was clipped by 5 bases and J by 5 bases, with 18 bases between them. Germline V gene sequence: CDR1 SGHAT, CDR2 FQNNGV. The CDR3 consists of 15 residues. The CDR3 protein is CASSPEGYGGTEAFF. The CDR3 nucleotides read TGTGCCAGCAGCCCGGAAGGCTACGGAGGGACTGAAGCTTTCTTT.

As DNA, the CDR3 is TGTGCCAGCAGCCAAAAACAGGGAGTAGCGAACACCGGGGAGCTGTTTTTT. It specifies CASSQKQGVANTGELFF. This chain links TRBV7-9 with TRBJ2-2; D might be TRBD1 (6 bases). The V end lost 5 bases, the J end lost 0 bases, and 16 bases lay between the germline ends. CDR1 SEHNR and CDR2 FQNEAQ come from the germline V gene (reference sequence). This CDR3 has 17 amino acids.

This sequence joins TRBV5-1 and TRBJ1-1; D is unresolved. Per the germline V gene, CDR1 is SGHRS and CDR2 is YFSETQ. This CDR3 is built from 12 residues. V lost 4 bases and J 6 bases, leaving 10 bases between the germline ends. As DNA, the CDR3 is TGCGCCAGCAGCGGTAGTTCGGCTGAAGCTTTCTTT. It is translated as CASSGSSAEAFF.

CDR3 sequence: CASGAWRGGTDTQYF. CDR3 nucleotides: TGTGCCTCCGGAGCGTGGCGGGGGGGCACAGATACGCAGTATTTT. The V call is TRBV15, the J call TRBJ2-3, with TRBD2 identical over 8 bases. Germline trimming cut 11 bases from V and 1 base from J; bases unmatched to any gene: 11. This CDR3 has 15 amino acids. Germline-derived CDR1 and CDR2 are LNHNV and YYDKDF (reference sequence). Full variable domain (missing parts from reference TRBV15 and TRBJ2-3): DAMVIQNPRYQVTQFGKPVTLSCSQTLNHNVMYWYQQKSSQAPKLLFHYYDKDFNNEADTPDNFQSRRPNTSFCFLDIRSPGLGDTAMYLCASGAWRGGTDTQYFGPGTRLTVL.

The genes are TRBV4-3 and TRBJ2-1; TRBD2 is a possible D gene (6 bases). Germline CDR1 LGHNA, CDR2 YSLEER. The CDR3 contains 20 residues. Trimming took off 4 bases at V and 0 bases at J, with 25 bases between the two ends. This CDR3 reads CASSLHSGPGVPSSYNEQFF. CDR3 coding DNA: TGCGCCAGCAGCCTCCATAGCGGCCCGGGGGTCCCGAGCTCCTACAATGAGCAGTTCTTC.

The V and J genes are TRBV6-5 and TRBJ1-5; D unresolved. V was trimmed by 6 bases and J by 7 bases, leaving 13 bases between them. The germline V gene encodes CDR1 MNHEY and CDR2 SVGAGI. This CDR3 is 13 amino acids long. Here the CDR3 reads CASSAYARQPQHF. CDR3 in DNA: TGTGCCAGCAGCGCATACGCGAGGCAGCCCCAGCATTTT.

This chain uses TRBV7-8 with TRBJ1-5; D call uncertain. The CDR3 length is 14 residues. CDR1 and CDR2 from the germline V gene are SGHVS and FQNEAQ. The V gene lost 1 base and the J gene lost 7 bases, with 11 bases spanning the gap. The CDR3 nucleotides are TGTGCCAGCAGCTTAGTAGGCGTCGGGCAGCCCCAGCATTTT. It encodes CASSLVGVGQPQHF.

The rearrangement uses TRBV29-1 and TRBJ1-1; D possibly corresponds to TRBD1 (5 bases). This CDR3 is built from 14 residues. V was clipped by 6 bases and J by 1 base, with 15 bases between them. Germline assignment: CDR1 SQVTM and CDR2 ANQGSEA. CDR3 residues: CSVPPRQGNTEAFF. Here the CDR3 DNA reads TGCAGCGTCCCGCCTCGGCAGGGGAACACTGAAGCTTTCTTT.

This clone was found once. This chain connects TRBV29-1 to TRBJ2-3; D uncertain. This CDR3 is built from 13 residues. Per the germline V gene, CDR1 is SQVTM and CDR2 is ANQGSEA. V was clipped by 7 bases and J by 0 bases, with 11 bases between them. CDR3 bases: TGCAGCGGCCAAGCCGGGAGCACAGATACGCAGTATTTT. This gives the protein CSGQAGSTDTQYF.

Points on this clone: A read error may account for a junction end that differs from germline. The gene calls are TRBV12-3 or TRBV12-4 and TRBJ2-1; D gene ambiguous. This CDR3 spans 13 amino acids. CDR3 amino acids: CASSFGSNNEQFF. The CDR3 DNA reads TGTGCCAGCAGTTTTGGCTCCAACAATGAGCAGTTCTTC.

J is TRBJ1-2 and V is TRBV14, with a possible D match to TRBD1 (5 bases). Germline CDR1 reads SGHDN; CDR2 reads FVKESK. This CDR3 has 13 amino acids. V lost 4 bases, J lost 6 bases, and 12 bases lay in between. This CDR3 reads CASSPQEGHGYTF. For the CDR3, the DNA is TGTGCCAGCAGCCCACAGGAGGGCCATGGCTACACCTTC.

V usage is TRBV7-6 and J usage is TRBJ1-4; 7 positions match TRBD1. The CDR3 has 17 amino acids. Germline CDR1 SGHVS, CDR2 FNYEAQ. Trimming cost V 2 bases and J 2 bases; bases outside gene matches: 8. The chain's CDR3 is CASSLKPPGQTNEKLFF. CDR3 in DNA: TGTGCCAGCAGCTTAAAGCCGCCGGGACAGACTAATGAAAAACTGTTTTTT. The whole variable domain, remainder taken from reference TRBV7-6 and TRBJ1-4, is GAGVSQSPRYKVTKRGQDVALRCDPISGHVSLYWYRQALGQGPEFLTYFNYEAQQDKSGLPNDRFSAERPEGSISTLTIQRTEQRDSAMYRCASSLKPPGQTNEKLFFGSGTQLSVL.

The V call is TRBV9, the J call TRBJ1-4, with D tentatively TRBD1 (5 bases). This CDR3 region has 13 residues. In germline, CDR1 is SGDLS, CDR2 YYNGEE. V was pared by 1 base and J by 7 bases, with 8 bases between. For the CDR3, the DNA is TGTGCCAGCAGCGTATCCGGGGGTGAAAAACTGTTTTTT. Translating it yields CASSVSGGEKLFF.

The V call is TRBV4-3, the J call TRBJ1-4; possible D gene TRBD1, 5 bases. V lost 0 bases and J lost 7, with 15 bases in between. The CDR3 has 16 residues. Germline-derived CDR1 and CDR2 are LGHNA and YSLEER. The CDR3 loop is CASSQDLAGMGEKLFF. Here the CDR3 DNA reads TGCGCCAGCAGCCAAGATCTGGCAGGGATGGGTGAAAAACTGTTTTTT.

The chain joins TRBV5-1 to TRBJ2-1, with 8 bases fitting TRBD1. CDR1 SGHRS and CDR2 YFSETQ come from the germline V gene. The CDR3 extends over 14 amino acids. V lost 3 bases, J lost 10 bases, and 9 bases stayed unmatched. For the CDR3, the DNA is TGCGCCAGCAGCTGGGACAGGCCCCTCGGCGAGCAGTTCTTC. Encoded protein: CASSWDRPLGEQFF. The entire variable domain, with the rest obtained from reference TRBV5-1 and TRBJ2-1, is as follows: KAGVTQTPRYLIKTRGQQVTLSCSPISGHRSVSWYQQTPGQGLQFLFEYFSETQRNKGNFPGRFSGRQFSNSRSEMNVSTLELGDSALYLCASSWDRPLGEQFFGPGTRLTVL.

This clone was seen just once. The rearrangement uses TRBV9 and TRBJ2-7; 11 bases align to TRBD2. Per the germline V gene, CDR1 is SGDLS and CDR2 is YYNGEE. This CDR3 has 15 amino acids. V gave up 2 bases and J gave up 6 bases; unmatched junction bases: 7. CDR3 sequence: CASSVIAGGPGEQYF. Here the CDR3 DNA reads TGTGCCAGCAGCGTCATAGCGGGGGGGCCGGGCGAGCAGTACTTC.

J is TRBJ2-5 and V is TRBV18; D possibly corresponds to TRBD2 (5 bases). The germline V and J ends were trimmed by 2 bases and 2 bases, with 9 bases remaining between them. This CDR3 region has 14 residues. Germline lookup yields CDR1 KGHSH and CDR2 LQKENI. CDR3 DNA: TGTGCCAGCTCACCAGCAGGCGGGCAAGAGACCCAGTACTTC. It specifies CASSPAGGQETQYF.

The genes are TRBV15 and TRBJ1-2; 8 nucleotides match TRBD1. The CDR3 spans 15 residues. V shed 11 bases, J shed 7 bases, and the junction held 18 bases outside the gene matches. Germline CDR1 and CDR2: LNHNV and YYDKDF (reference sequence). CDR3 DNA sequence: TGTGCCTCACTGGGAATCCGAACAGGGGGAGGTGGCTACACCTTC. Protein sequence: CASLGIRTGGGGYTF.

In its sample, this clone was seen a few times. The chain carries TRBV6-5 and TRBJ1-2; possible D gene TRBD1, 6 bases. Germline V lookup: CDR1 MNHEY, CDR2 SVGAGI. Trimming cost V 2 bases and J 0 bases, with 13 bases left between them. This CDR3 contains 16 residues. The CDR3 DNA is TGTGCCAGCAGTTACGGGACACGTCCTTCTAACTATGGCTACACCTTC. Protein product: CASSYGTRPSNYGYTF.

This chain links TRBV10-3 with TRBJ1-5; D gene unclear. The ends were cut back, 8 bases at V and 4 bases at J, with 6 bases in the middle. The CDR3 totals 11 residues. CDR1 and CDR2 (germline): ENHRY, SYGVKD. The CDR3 DNA sequence: TGTGCCATCGGGAGAAATCAGCCCCAGCATTTT. Translating it yields CAIGRNQPQHF.

This sequence joins TRBV2 and TRBJ1-5; weak D call: TRBD1 (5 bases). CDR1 is SNHLY, CDR2 FYNNEI, per germline. This CDR3 comprises 14 residues. Trimming removed 0 bases at V and 6 bases at J, with 9 bases between. The CDR3 reads CASSEATAGQPQHF. CDR3 nucleotide sequence: TGTGCCAGCAGTGAAGCGACAGCCGGTCAGCCCCAGCATTTT.

V is TRBV3-1 (or the pseudogene TRBV3-2) and J is TRBJ1-2; no clear D. V lost 4 bases and J 2 bases, leaving 14 bases between the germline ends. This CDR3 comprises 15 residues. Germline V gene data show CDR1 as LGHDT and CDR2 as YNNKEL (reference sequence). The CDR3 DNA is TGTGCCAGCAGCCCCCAGAAGGGAGTCAACTATGGCTACACCTTC. Amino acid sequence: CASSPQKGVNYGYTF.

The rearrangement links TRBV6-5 to TRBJ1-2, with D hard to call. The CDR3 contains 12 residues. The germline V and J ends were trimmed by 6 bases and 6 bases, with 11 bases remaining between them. The germline gives CDR1 MNHEY, CDR2 SVGAGI. CDR3 in DNA: TGTGCCAGCAGGTTGACGGGTCATGGCTACACCTTC. Amino acids: CASRLTGHGYTF.

The rearrangement joins TRBV10-3 to TRBJ1-6, with TRBD1 matching over 11 bases. Germline V lookup: CDR1 ENHRY, CDR2 SYGVKD. The V gene end was trimmed by 6 bases and the J gene end by 8 bases; junction bases not matched to a gene: 6. There are 15 residues in the CDR3. The CDR3: CAIRPGQGEYSPLHF. CDR3 DNA: TGTGCCATCAGGCCGGGACAGGGGGAGTATTCACCCCTCCACTTT.

CDR3 in amino acids: CASRQIANYGYTF. The CDR3 bases are TGTGCCAGTAGACAAATAGCCAACTATGGCTACACCTTC. The J gene is TRBJ1-2, the V gene TRBV19; D call uncertain. From germline, CDR1 is LNHDA and CDR2 SQIVND (reference sequence). This CDR3 contains 13 residues. V was clipped by 6 bases and J by 2 bases, with 10 bases between them.

This chain joins TRBV19 and TRBJ1-1, with 9 bases that match TRBD1. CDR1 LNHDA and CDR2 SQIVND come from the germline V gene (reference sequence). This CDR3 spans 14 amino acids. V dropped 0 bases and J dropped 11; count of bases not matched to a gene: 7. The CDR3 protein is CASSIDGTGSTAFF. The CDR3 region has the DNA TGTGCCAGTAGTATAGATGGGACAGGGAGTACGGCTTTCTTT.

The chain uses TRBV4-2 and TRBJ1-6, with no clear D. This CDR3 comprises 19 residues. Germline assignment: CDR1 LGHNA and CDR2 YNFKEQ. V lost 4 bases and J lost 0, with 19 bases in between. CDR3 loop: CASSRLTPQGSSYNSPLHF. The CDR3 bases are TGTGCCAGCAGCCGACTTACGCCCCAAGGGAGCTCCTATAATTCACCCCTCCACTTT.

This clone has just one count. The genes are TRBV27 and TRBJ2-4; D is possibly TRBD1 (6 bases). Germline CDR1 MNHEY, CDR2 SMNVEV (reference sequence). Trimming stripped 8 bases from V and 0 bases from J, with 14 bases between. This CDR3 is built from 15 residues. CDR3 bases: TGTGCCAGCGGACCCTGGGGGCTAGCCAAAAACATTCAGTACTTC. Translation: CASGPWGLAKNIQYF.

The CDR3 spells CAGIRDTLYGYTF. DNA of the CDR3: TGTGCCGGGATCCGGGACACCCTCTATGGCTACACCTTC. V usage is TRBV30 and J usage is TRBJ1-2; TRBD1 is a possible D gene (6 bases). Germline CDR1 is GTSNPN and CDR2 is SVGIG (reference sequence). Trimming stripped 8 bases from V and 4 bases from J, with 17 bases between. The length of the CDR3 is 13 residues.